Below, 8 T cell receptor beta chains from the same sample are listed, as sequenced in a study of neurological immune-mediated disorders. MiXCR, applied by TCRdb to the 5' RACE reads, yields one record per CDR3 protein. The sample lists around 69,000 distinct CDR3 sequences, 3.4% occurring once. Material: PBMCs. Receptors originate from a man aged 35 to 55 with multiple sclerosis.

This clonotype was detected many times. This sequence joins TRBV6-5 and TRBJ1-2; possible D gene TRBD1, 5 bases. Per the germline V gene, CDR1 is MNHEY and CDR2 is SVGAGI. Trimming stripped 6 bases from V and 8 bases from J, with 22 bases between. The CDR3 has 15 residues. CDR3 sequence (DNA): TGTGCCAGCAGCCGCCCTGGGAGGGACCCCGGCGGCTACACCTTC. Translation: CASSRPGRDPGGYTF.

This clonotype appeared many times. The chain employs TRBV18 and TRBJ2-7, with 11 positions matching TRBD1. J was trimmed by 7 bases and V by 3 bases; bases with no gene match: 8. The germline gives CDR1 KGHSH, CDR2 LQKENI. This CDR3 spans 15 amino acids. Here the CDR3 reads CASSPPPGTGGEQYF. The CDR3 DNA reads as TGTGCCAGCTCACCGCCACCCGGGACAGGGGGTGAGCAGTACTTC.

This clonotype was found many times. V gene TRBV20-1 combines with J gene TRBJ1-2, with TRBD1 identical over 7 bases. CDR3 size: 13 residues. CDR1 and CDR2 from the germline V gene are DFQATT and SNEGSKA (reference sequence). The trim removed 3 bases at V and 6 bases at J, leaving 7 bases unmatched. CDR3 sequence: CSASDRAGNGYTF. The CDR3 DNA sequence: TGCAGTGCTAGCGACAGGGCAGGTAATGGCTACACCTTC.

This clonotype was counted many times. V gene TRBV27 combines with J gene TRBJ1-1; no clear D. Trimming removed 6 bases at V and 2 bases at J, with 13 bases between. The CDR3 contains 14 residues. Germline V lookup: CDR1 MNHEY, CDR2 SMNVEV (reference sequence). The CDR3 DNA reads TGTGCCAGCAGCTTAGGGTACAGAAACACTGAAGCTTTCTTT. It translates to CASSLGYRNTEAFF.

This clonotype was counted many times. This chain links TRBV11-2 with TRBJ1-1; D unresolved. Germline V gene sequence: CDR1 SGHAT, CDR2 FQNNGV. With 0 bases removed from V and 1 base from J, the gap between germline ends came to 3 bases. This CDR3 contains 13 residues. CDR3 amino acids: CASSLERNTEAFF. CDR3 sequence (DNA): TGTGCCAGCAGCTTAGAAAGGAACACTGAAGCTTTCTTT.

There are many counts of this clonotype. CDR3 in amino acids: CASSEGQGYTEAFF. The CDR3, as DNA: TGCGCCAGCAGTGAGGGACAGGGATACACTGAAGCTTTCTTT. The chain joins TRBV10-1 to TRBJ1-1, with 8 bases that match TRBD1. After removal of 2 bases from V and 3 bases from J, the junction contained 2 bases not matched to a gene. The CDR3 sequence is 14 residues long. The V gene's germline CDR1 is WNHNN and CDR2 SYGVQD (reference sequence).

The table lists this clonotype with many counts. This chain's CDR3 is CASSQGWGRNTQYF. The CDR3 nucleotides read TGTGCCAGCAGCCAAGGGTGGGGGCGGAATACGCAGTATTTT. V usage is TRBV3-1 and J usage is TRBJ2-3; a possible D gene is TRBD1 (6 bases). This CDR3 region has 14 residues. CDR1 is LGHDT, CDR2 YNNKEL, per germline (reference sequence). The V end lost 1 base, the J end lost 7 bases, and 12 bases lay between the germline ends.

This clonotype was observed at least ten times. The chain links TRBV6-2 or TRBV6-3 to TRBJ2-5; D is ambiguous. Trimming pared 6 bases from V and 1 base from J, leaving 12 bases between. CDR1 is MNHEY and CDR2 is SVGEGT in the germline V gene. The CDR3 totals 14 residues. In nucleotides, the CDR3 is TGTGCCAGCAGGGGGTTCACGCCCCAAGAGACCCAGTACTTC. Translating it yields CASRGFTPQETQYF.